Sequencing of this T cell receptor beta chain was carried out in a study of blood T cell repertoires in COVID-19 (dated by TCRdb to about 2020). About the investigation overall: The collaborator samples originated in the United States, Italy and Spain and spanned the acute and convalescent phases of COVID-19. The prospective study material was composed of cDNA or gDNA derived from T cells, B-cell-depleted T cells, or PBMCs. Deeply sampled blood TCRbeta repertoires from subjects exposed to, actively infected with, or recovered from COVID-19 were included in the dataset. A freely available public database, intended as a resource for researchers studying the immune response to SARS-CoV-2, is where the repertoires were released. Samples came from the ongoing ImmuneRACE study (first 160 participants) plus 1,254 subjects from 6 global collaborators. Sample metadata almost always included a de-identified subject ID, COVID-19 status, age in years and sex. Where available, HLA class I and class II types were taken from metadata supplied by the sample provider and were not determined by assay-based typing. Broad study findings and their caveats: The amount of clinical and demographic metadata varied by source and participant and was provided uncurated.

CDR1 SGHTA and CDR2 FQGTGA are derived from the germline V gene. V was cut back by 2 bases and J by 9 bases, leaving a gap of 20 bases between them. The CDR3 sequence holds 16 residues, the cysteine and phenylalanine included. Left in the record is the CDR3 DNA by itself, 48 bases read in frame from the first base. TCRbeta CDR3 regions were amplified from genomic DNA by means of the immunoSEQ Assay, a bias-controlled multiplex PCR. Concerning the study's data processing: Nucleated cell counts per sample were estimated from amplification of reference gene primers within the assay. Sequence reads were collapsed and filtered to measure the absolute abundance of every unique TCRbeta CDR3 rearrangement. For each sample, productive Simpson clonality was calculated as the square root of Simpson's diversity index over productive rearrangements. TCRdb re-hosts the immuneACCESS table, in-frame sequences only. Its copies lack some clones; in the studies checked, an unresolved V gene accounts for under half of them, and the cause for the rest is not known. That table supplies the V and J calls and clone size; D and trimming were determined from the DNA. The sample has about 160,000 clones on record, 80% of them singletons. The leading ten clones occupy under 7% of the sample.

A single count supports this clone. The antigen it recognizes is unknown. Nothing much larger sits one base from this clone, and base qualities are not available. Participants in the prospective study were aged roughly 18 to 100 years, lived in 24 United States geographic areas, and enrolled through a virtual design. Cohort assignment in the prospective study relied on participant-reported clinical history from a screening survey and a study questionnaire. ImmuneRACE Cohort 3 recovered participants were defined by two consecutive negative NP/OP PCR tests, healthcare professional clearance, or symptom resolution. In the prospective study, whole blood, serum and a nasopharyngeal or oropharyngeal swab were collected from each participant by mobile phlebotomists. Prospective study participants could optionally give additional blood draws and questionnaires over an approximately 2-month period. Blood samples from the prospective study were shipped frozen or at room temperature prior to DNA extraction.

The receptor chain draws on TRBV7-3 and TRBJ2-1; TRBD1 is a possible D gene, resting on 6 matching bases. The sequencing sample was made of PBMCs or T cells enriched from blood (not recorded which). The sequence was obtained from a man between 40 and 49 years old who had recovered from COVID-19. The CDR3 reads as follows: CASSLWTAGQSSEQFF. The nucleotide sequence is TGTGCCAGCAGCTTATGGACAGCCGGACAGTCGAGTGAGCAGTTCTTC.